The clone carrying this TCR beta chain was counted a few times. The source of the sample is a study of blood T cells in healthy people across ages. The authors ran a second PCR of about 6 to 11 cycles using a sample-barcoded 5' primer and a J-beta primer mix. TCRdb processed the 5' RACE reads anew with MiXCR; each CDR3 protein has one entry. Of 1.2 million to 1.5 million distinct CDR3 sequences in the sample, about 43% were seen once. The V and J ends lost 5 bases and 8 bases, in that order; junction bases with no gene match: 1. CDR1 and CDR2 from the germline V gene are LNHDA and SQIVND (reference sequence). The CDR3 runs to 13 residues.

The chain has TRBV19 and TRBJ2-1; the match to TRBD2 covers 12 bases. This receptor was identified in a woman younger than 35 in good health. Sequenced input: blood. The CDR3 here is CASSPSGRDEQFF. The CDR3 region has the DNA TGTGCCAGTAGTCCTAGCGGGAGGGATGAGCAGTTCTTC. Complete variable domain (other parts from reference TRBV19 and TRBJ2-1): DGGITQSPKYLFRKEGQNVTLSCEQNLNHDAMYWYRQDPGQGLRLIYYSQIVNDFQKGDIAEGYSVSREKKESFPLTVTSAQKNPTAFYLCASSPSGRDEQFFGPGTRLTVL.